Listed below are T cell receptor beta chains from one sample, sequenced in a study of tumor and adjacent non-tumor tissue in lung cancer. TCRdb called the multiplex PCR reads again in MiXCR, with one record for every CDR3 protein. The sample consists of fewer than 85,000 distinct CDR3 sequences, around 78% of them appearing once. Sequencing used lung tumor tissue. The receptors come from a man aged 60 to 75 with non-small cell lung cancer. Both conserved end residues are part of each CDR3. D genes are given only for firm matches. For some rows the clone size is stated as once, few or many, or as a class when expanded; others skip it.

>-|TRBJ1-1|TRBV6-5|-
CASSYHGVQDNLNTEAFF
TGTGCTAGCAGTTACCACGGCGTCCAGGACAACTTGAACACTGAAGCTTTCTTC
>-|TRBJ2-2|TRBV5-6|-
CASSSLDSDTGELFF
TGTGCCAGCAGCTCCCTGGACAGTGACACCGGTGAGCTGTTTTTT
>TRBD2|TRBJ2-1|TRBV20-1|-
CSSSGRARGQFF
TGCAGTAGTAGCGGGAGGGCCCGAGGGCAGTTCTTC
>TRBD1|TRBJ2-3|TRBV12-3/TRBV12-4|-
CASSPGSGGQLTTDTQYF
TGTGCCAGCAGTCCCGGGTCAGGGGGCCAATTAACCACAGATACGCAGTATTTT
>TRBD2|TRBJ2-1|TRBV6-2/TRBV6-3|few
CASSYNIRGSFPFEQFF
TGTGCCAGCAGTTACAATATACGCGGGAGTTTCCCCTTTGAGCAGTTCTTC
>-|TRBJ2-7|TRBV11-3|few
CASSWTVWAHEQYF
TGTGCCAGCAGCTGGACAGTTTGGGCGCACGAGCAGTATTTC
>TRBD2|TRBJ2-7|TRBV20-1|-
CSARDLWGTTGTEMGLSYEQYF
TGCAGTGCTAGGGACCTCTGGGGGACTACCGGGACCGAGATGGGGCTCTCCTACGAGCAGTACTTC
>-|TRBJ2-2|TRBV5-5|-
CVSSKNQNTGELFF
TGTGTCAGCAGCAAGAATCAGAACACCGGGGAGCTGTTTTTT
>-|TRBJ2-5|TRBV29-1|-
CSVLVGTQYF
TGCAGCGTTTTGGTCGGGACCCAGTATTTC
>-|TRBJ2-1|TRBV13|many
CASSLGRLREQFF
TGTGCCAGCAGCTTAGGCCGTCTGAGGGAGCAGTTCTTC
>-|TRBJ2-5|TRBV20-1|-
CSGGTRGTLRETQYF
TGCAGTGGGGGGACTCGTGGGACGTTACGAGAGACCCAGTACTTC
>-|TRBJ1-6|TRBV12-3/TRBV12-4|-
CASSSGRGHSPLHF
TGTGCTAGCAGTTCTGGCAGGGGACACTCACCCCTCCACTTT
>-|TRBJ2-3|TRBV4-3|once
CANSPWCGSTDTQYF
TGCGCCAACAGCCCCTGGTGTGGGAGCACAGATACGCAGTATTTT
>TRBD1|TRBJ2-7|TRBV6-1|-
CASSETGTGYGEQYF
TGTGCCAGCAGTGAAACCGGGACAGGCTATGGTGAGCAGTACTTC
>-|TRBJ1-5|TRBV6-1|-
CASGHRGDQPQHF
TGTGCCAGCGGCCATAGGGGGGATCAGCCCCAGCATTTT
>-|TRBJ2-4|TRBV20-1|-
CSARTAMDMGLGIQYF
TGCAGTGCTAGAACTGCTATGGACATGGGGCTGGGCATTCAGTACTTC
>-|TRBJ1-5|TRBV5-5|-
CASSGGAYSNQHQHF
TGTGCCAGCAGTGGGGGGGCCTATAGCAATCAGCACCAGCATTTT
>-|TRBJ1-5|TRBV10-1|few
CDGAWSGNQPQHF
TGCGACGGGGCATGGAGCGGGAATCAGCCCCAGCATTTT
>-|TRBJ2-1|TRBV29-1|-
CSVEQSTNWFF
TGCAGCGTTGAACAATCGACTAATTGGTTCTTC
>-|TRBJ1-5|TRBV29-1|-
CSVETERNQPQQF
TGCAGCGTTGAAACAGAACGCAATCAGCCACAGCAATTT